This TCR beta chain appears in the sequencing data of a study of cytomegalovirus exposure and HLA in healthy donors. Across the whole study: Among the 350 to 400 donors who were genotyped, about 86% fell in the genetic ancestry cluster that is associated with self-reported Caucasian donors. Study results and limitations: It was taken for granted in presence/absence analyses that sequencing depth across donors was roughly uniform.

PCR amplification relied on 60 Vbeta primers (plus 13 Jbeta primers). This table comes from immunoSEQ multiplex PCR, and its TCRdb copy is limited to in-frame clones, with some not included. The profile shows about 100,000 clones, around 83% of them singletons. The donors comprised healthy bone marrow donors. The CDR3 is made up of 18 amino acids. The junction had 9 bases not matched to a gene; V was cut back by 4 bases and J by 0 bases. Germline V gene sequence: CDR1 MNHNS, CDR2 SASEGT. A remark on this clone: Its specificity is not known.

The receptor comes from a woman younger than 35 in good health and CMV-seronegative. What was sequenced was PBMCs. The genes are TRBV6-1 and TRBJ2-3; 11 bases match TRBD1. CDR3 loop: CASSAKRGTGGSTDTQYF. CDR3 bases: TGTGCCAGCAGTGCAAAGAGAGGGACAGGGGGAAGCACAGATACGCAGTATTTT.